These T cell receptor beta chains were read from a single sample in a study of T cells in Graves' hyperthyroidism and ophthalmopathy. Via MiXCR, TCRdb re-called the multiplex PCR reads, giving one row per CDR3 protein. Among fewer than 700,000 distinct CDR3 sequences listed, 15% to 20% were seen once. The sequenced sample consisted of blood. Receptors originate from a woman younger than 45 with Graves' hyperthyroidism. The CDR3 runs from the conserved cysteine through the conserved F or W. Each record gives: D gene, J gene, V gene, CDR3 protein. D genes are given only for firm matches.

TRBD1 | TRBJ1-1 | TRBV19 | CASSIRDRVTVGDTEAFF
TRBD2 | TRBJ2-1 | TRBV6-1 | CASTRGLAGVTNEQFF
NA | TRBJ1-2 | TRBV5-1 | CASSLEAAYGYTF
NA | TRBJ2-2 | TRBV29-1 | CSVNGGVNTGELFF
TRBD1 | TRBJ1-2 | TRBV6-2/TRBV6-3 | CASSQRQGAAYGYTF
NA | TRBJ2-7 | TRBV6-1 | CASSEAGGGLLPYEQYF
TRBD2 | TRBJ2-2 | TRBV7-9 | CASRPSGIINTGELFF
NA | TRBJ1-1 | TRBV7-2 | CASSFGRQNTEAFF
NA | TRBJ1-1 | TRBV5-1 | CASSLASRGTEAFF
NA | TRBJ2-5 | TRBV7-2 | CASSYSSGTLRETQYF
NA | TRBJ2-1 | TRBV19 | CASSISGAGVFSNEQFF
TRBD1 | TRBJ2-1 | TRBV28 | CASSETGYEQFF
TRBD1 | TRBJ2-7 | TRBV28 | CASSLTGGNEQYF
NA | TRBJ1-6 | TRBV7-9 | CASKDTAGYSPLHF
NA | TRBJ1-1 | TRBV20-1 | CSAPNDQNTEAFF
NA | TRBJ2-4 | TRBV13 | CASSPMRERNIQYF
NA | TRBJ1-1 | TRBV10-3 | CAIGQDRMNTEAFF
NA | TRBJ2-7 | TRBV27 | CASSFRRAGEQYF
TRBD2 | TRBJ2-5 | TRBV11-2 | CASSLVASGKETQYF
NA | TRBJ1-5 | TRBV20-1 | CSARGVSGNYGNQPQHF
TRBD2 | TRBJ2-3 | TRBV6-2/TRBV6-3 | CASRSGLAADTQYF
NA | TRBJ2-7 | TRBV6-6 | CASSYSWTGYGEQYF
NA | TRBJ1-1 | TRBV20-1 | CSATPRAEWTEAFF
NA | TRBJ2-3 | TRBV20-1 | CSVRGGDTQYF
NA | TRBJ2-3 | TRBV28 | CASSLFITDTQYF
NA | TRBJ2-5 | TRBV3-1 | CASSQVSETQYF
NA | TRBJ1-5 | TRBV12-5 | CASGLGDTNQPQHF
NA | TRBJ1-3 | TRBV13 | CASSPPRDTGNTIYF
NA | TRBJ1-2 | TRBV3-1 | CASSQDFGSVVQGYGYTF
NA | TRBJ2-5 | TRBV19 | CASSIERASGETQYF
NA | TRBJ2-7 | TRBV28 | CASSPGPWQVSYEQYF
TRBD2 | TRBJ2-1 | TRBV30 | CAWSWTSGRLYNEQFF
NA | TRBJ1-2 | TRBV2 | CASRTSGTNYGYTF
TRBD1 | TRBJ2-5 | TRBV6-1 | CASRMTGGPQETQYF
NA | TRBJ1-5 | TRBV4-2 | CASSQDRDVYQPQHF
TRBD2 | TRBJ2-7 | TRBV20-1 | CSAAGTSIGEQYF
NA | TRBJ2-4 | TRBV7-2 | CASSLDLGVIQYF
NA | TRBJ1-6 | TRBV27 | CASSPQGSPLHF
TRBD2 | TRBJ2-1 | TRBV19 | CASSSGSNSYNEQFF
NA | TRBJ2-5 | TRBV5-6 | CASSWGTWETQYF
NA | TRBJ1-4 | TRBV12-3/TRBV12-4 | CASTPVVGEKLFF
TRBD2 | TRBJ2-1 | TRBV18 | CASSPPAGGTPNEQFF
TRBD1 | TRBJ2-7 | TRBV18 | CASSQGAQYEQYF
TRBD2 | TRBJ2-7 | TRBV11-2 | CASSLDWASGAYEQYF
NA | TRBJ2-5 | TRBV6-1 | CASSYSPGQLETQYF
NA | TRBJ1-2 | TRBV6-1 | CASSNTPGDRVGNYGYTF
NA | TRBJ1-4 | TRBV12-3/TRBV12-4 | CASSLRGNSGEKLFF
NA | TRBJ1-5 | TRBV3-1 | CASSQSQLGINQPQHF
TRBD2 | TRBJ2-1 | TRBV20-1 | CSALGLAGLREQFF
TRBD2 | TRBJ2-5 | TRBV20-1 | CSAPKGASGIGETQYF
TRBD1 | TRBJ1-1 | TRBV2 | CASTPTGQNTEAFF
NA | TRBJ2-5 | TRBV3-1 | CASSRPTGAGETQYF
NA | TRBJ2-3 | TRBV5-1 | CASSLGGPVADTQYF
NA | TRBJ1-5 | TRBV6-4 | CASRLIQGGDQPQHF